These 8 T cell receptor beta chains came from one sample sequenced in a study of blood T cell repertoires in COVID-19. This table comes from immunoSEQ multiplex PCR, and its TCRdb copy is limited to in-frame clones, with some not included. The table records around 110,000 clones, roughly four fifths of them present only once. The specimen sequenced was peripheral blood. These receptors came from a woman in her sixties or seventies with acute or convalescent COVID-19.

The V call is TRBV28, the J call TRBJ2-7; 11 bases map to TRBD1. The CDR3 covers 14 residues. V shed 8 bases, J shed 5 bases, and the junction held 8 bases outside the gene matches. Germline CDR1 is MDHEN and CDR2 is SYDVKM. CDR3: CASQRTGGDHEQYF. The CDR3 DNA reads TGTGCCAGCCAAAGGACAGGGGGCGACCACGAGCAGTACTTC.

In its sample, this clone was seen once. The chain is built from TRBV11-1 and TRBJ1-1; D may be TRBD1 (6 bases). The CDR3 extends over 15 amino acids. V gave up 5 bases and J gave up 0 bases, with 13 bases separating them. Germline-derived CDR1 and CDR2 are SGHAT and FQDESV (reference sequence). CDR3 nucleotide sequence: TGTGCCAGCAGCATCACAGGGTCTTTGAACACTGAAGCTTTCTTT. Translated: CASSITGSLNTEAFF.

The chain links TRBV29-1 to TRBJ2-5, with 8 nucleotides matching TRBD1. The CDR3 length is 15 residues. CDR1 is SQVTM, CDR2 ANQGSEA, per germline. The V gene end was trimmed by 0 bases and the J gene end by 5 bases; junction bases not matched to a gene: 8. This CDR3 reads CSVEDSDRGRETQYF. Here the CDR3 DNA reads TGCAGCGTTGAAGATAGTGACAGGGGCCGCGAGACCCAGTACTTC.

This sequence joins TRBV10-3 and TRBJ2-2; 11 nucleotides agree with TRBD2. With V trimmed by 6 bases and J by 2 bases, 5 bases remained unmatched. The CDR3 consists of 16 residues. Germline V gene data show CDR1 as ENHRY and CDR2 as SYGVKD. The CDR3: CAIRKTSGGNTGELFF. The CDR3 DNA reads TGTGCCATCAGAAAAACTAGCGGGGGCAACACCGGGGAGCTGTTTTTT.

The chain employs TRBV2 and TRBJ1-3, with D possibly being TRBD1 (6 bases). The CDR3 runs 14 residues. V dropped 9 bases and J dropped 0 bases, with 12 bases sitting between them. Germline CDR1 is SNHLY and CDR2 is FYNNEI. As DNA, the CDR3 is TGTGCCAGTACAACAGGGTTCTCTGGAAACACCATATATTTT. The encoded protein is CASTTGFSGNTIYF.

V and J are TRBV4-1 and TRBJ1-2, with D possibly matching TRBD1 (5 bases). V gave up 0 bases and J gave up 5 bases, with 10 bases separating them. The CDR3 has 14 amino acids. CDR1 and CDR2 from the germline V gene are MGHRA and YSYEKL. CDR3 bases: TGCGCCAGCAGCCAAGAAGTCAGGGTTTATGGCTACACCTTC. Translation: CASSQEVRVYGYTF.

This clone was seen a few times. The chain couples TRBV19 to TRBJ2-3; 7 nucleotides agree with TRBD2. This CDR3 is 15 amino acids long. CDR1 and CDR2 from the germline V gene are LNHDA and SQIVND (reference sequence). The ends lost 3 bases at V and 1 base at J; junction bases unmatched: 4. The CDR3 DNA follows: TGTGCCAGTAGTATCAAGCGGGGACGCACAGATACGCAGTATTTT. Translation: CASSIKRGRTDTQYF. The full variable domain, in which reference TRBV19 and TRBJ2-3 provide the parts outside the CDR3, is DGGITQSPKYLFRKEGQNVTLSCEQNLNHDAMYWYRQDPGQGLRLIYYSQIVNDFQKGDIAEGYSVSREKKESFPLTVTSAQKNPTAFYLCASSIKRGRTDTQYFGPGTRLTVL.

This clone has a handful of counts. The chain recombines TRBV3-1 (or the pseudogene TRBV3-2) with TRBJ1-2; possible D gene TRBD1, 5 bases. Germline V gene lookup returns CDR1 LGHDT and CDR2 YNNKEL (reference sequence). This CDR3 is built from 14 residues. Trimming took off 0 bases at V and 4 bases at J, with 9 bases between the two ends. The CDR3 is CASSQDRASYGYTF. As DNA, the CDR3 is TGTGCCAGCAGCCAAGACAGGGCAAGCTATGGCTACACCTTC.